This TCR beta chain was sequenced during a study of T cell responses to AZD1222 COVID-19 vaccine. The table came from immunoSEQ multiplex PCR; TCRdb's copy has only in-frame clones and leaves some out. Seen here are fewer than 150,000 clones, about 92% observed once, and the top ten hold around 5%. Comment on this clone: Its antigen is unidentified.

Study observations and caveats: Close to half of spike-specific TCRs reportedly recognize unmutated variant regions. Repertoires were collected only later (after the peak T cell response had occurred). The number of AZD1222 recipients seropositive at baseline was only six.

CDR3 length: 14 amino acids. V was clipped by 1 base and J by 0 bases, with 4 bases between them. The V gene's germline CDR1 is LNHNV and CDR2 YYDKDF (reference sequence). The sample was peripheral blood, taken 28 days after the second AZD1222 dose. The chain uses TRBV15 and TRBJ1-3; D is unclear. This clonotype originated in an adult who received the AZD1222 COVID-19 vaccine. Written as DNA, the CDR3 is TGTGCCACCAGCAGAGCATCCTCTGGAAACACCATATATTTT. It yields the protein CATSRASSGNTIYF.